Presented here are 5 T cell receptor beta chains from one specimen sequenced in a study of shared clonotypes between healthy human individuals. Here immunoSEQ multiplex PCR was the method, and the copy in TCRdb shows in-frame clones only, minus some. This repertoire shows some 1,900,000 clones, about 94% found once; its top ten account for 0.95% to 1.5%. It was CD45RO-negative cells, positively selected for CCR7, that made up naive CD8 cells, with terminally differentiated effector memory CD45RA+ cells excluded. The sequenced material came from naive CD8+ T cells sorted from blood. The receptors here all came from a young man in good health.

Regarding this clone: Other nucleotide sequences in the sample specify the same CDR3. J is TRBJ1-1 and V is TRBV9; TRBD1 is a possible D gene (5 bases). Per the germline V gene, CDR1 is SGDLS and CDR2 is YYNGEE. The V end lost 0 bases, the J end lost 1 base, and 7 bases lay between the germline ends. The CDR3 consists of 14 residues. The CDR3 DNA sequence: TGTGCCAGCAGCGTAGCAGGGAAGAACACTGAAGCTTTCTTT. Translation: CASSVAGKNTEAFF.

J is TRBJ1-1 and V is TRBV9, with 10 bases that match TRBD1. The CDR3 sequence is 14 residues long. Unmatched junction bases numbered 3, after V lost 3 bases and J lost 4 bases. Germline V gene data show CDR1 as SGDLS and CDR2 as YYNGEE. In DNA, the CDR3 is TGTGCCAGCAGCGAGACAGGGGGCATCACTGAAGCTTTCTTT. Translated, it gives CASSETGGITEAFF. The full variable domain, in which reference TRBV9 and TRBJ1-1 provide the parts outside the CDR3, is DSGVTQTPKHLITATGQRVTLRCSPRSGDLSVYWYQQSLDQGLQFLIQYYNGEERAKGNILERFSAQQFPDLHSELNLSSLELGDSALYFCASSETGGITEAFFGQGTRLTVV.

This clone was seen only once. The rearrangement joins TRBV9 to TRBJ2-7; D possibly uses TRBD1 or TRBD2 (5 bases each). Germline V lookup: CDR1 SGDLS, CDR2 YYNGEE. V lost 4 bases to trimming and J lost 3 bases, with 14 bases between them. The CDR3 runs 14 residues. The CDR3 sequence is CASSPRDPIYEQYF. The CDR3, as DNA: TGTGCCAGCAGCCCCCGGGACCCAATCTACGAGCAGTACTTC.

V and J are TRBV5-6 and TRBJ2-7; D is possibly TRBD2 (6 bases). The germline V and J ends were trimmed by 1 base and 2 bases, with 16 bases remaining between them. The CDR3 is 16 amino acids. CDR1 is SGHDT and CDR2 is YYEEEE in the germline V gene. In DNA form, the CDR3 reads TGTGCCAGCAGCTTGTACAATTGGGGGGTTGCCTACGAGCAGTACTTC. Its protein product is CASSLYNWGVAYEQYF.

The gene calls are TRBV11-3 and TRBJ1-5; D is unresolved. V gave up 0 bases and J gave up 1 base, with 10 bases separating them. Germline values: CDR1 SGHNT, CDR2 YENEEA. The CDR3 is made up of 16 amino acids. The CDR3 DNA is TGTGCCAGCAGCTTAGAGGGGTATGGAAGCAATCAGCCCCAGCATTTT. It yields the protein CASSLEGYGSNQPQHF.